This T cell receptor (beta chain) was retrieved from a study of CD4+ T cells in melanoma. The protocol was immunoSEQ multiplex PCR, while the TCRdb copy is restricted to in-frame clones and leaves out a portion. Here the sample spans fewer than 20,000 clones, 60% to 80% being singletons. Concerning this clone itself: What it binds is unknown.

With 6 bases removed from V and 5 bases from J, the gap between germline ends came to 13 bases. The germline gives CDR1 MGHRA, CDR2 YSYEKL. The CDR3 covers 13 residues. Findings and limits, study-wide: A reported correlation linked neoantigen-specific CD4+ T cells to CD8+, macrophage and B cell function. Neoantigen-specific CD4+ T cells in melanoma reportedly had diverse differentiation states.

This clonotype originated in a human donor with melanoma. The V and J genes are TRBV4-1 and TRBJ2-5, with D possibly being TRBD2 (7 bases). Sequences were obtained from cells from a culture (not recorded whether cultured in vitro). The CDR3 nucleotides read TGCGCCAGCAGGGGGGGGGCCGGGGAGACCCAGTACTTC. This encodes CASRGGAGETQYF.